This T cell receptor beta chain is from a study of OX40 agonist ivuxolimab in advanced cancers. For the study at large: Patients took ivuxolimab, an agonistic anti-OX40 (CD134) antibody. Study results and limitations: Expanded clones were, on average, more numerous in CD8+ T cells than in CD4+. Some of the nonresponding patients also showed low levels of normalized T-cell clonal expansion. At doses 0.1 to 3.0 mg/kg, CD4+ and CD8+ clones expanded.

Details on this clone: The antigen is undetermined.

Sequencing used immunoSEQ multiplex PCR; TCRdb keeps in-frame clones, though not all of them. The sample holds around 150,000 clones, 85% to 95% seen once. Germline assignment: CDR1 DFQATT and CDR2 SNEGSKA (reference sequence). The CDR3 is made up of 11 amino acids. The V end lost 2 bases, the J end lost 10 bases, and 11 bases lay between the germline ends. The rearrangement links TRBV20-1 to TRBJ1-2; D is uncertain. The clonotype comes from an adult with an advanced solid tumor such as melanoma, head and neck, liver or kidney cancer. Source: CD4+ or CD8+ T cells sorted from blood, taken in a trial of the OX40 agonist ivuxolimab. Written as DNA, the CDR3 is TGCAGTGCTAGAACCCGACAACACTACACCTTC. This encodes CSARTRQHYTF.